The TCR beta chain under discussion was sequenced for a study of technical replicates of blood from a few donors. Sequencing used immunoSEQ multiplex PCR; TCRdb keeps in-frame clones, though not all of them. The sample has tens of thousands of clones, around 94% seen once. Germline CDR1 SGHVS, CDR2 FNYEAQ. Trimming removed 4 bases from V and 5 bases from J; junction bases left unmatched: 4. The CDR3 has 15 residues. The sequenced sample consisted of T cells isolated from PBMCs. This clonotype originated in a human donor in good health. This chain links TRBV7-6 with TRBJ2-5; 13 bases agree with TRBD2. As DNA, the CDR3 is TGTGCCAGCAGCTCGGGACTAGCGGGATGGGAGACCCAGTACTTC. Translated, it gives CASSSGLAGWETQYF.